This T cell receptor (beta chain) was recorded in a study of identical twins. CDR3 length: 17 amino acids. Germline values: CDR1 KGHDR, CDR2 SFDVKD. V was pared by 5 bases and J by 2 bases, with 9 bases of the junction left unmatched. Study-wide results and caveats: For zero-insertion analyses, partial confounding could come from invariant MAIT and iNKT cells.

This clonotype was detected a few times. What it binds is unknown. TCRdb passed the 5' RACE reads through MiXCR, listing each CDR3 protein once. Of about 530,000 distinct CDR3 sequences in the sample, around 20% are singletons; the top ten hold about 0.5%. These data were also filed under a second study, of yellow fever vaccine responses in identical twins. As that report states: The T cell response to vaccination in identical twins was reportedly partly convergent and partly personalized.

The V call is TRBV24-1, the J call TRBJ2-1, with 9 bases matching TRBD2. The receptor comes from a woman between 18 and 29 years old in good health. The sample consisted of CD4+ T cells sorted from blood. The CDR3 protein is CATSGSGSELAYNEQFF. In DNA, the CDR3 is TGTGCCACCAGTGGTAGCGGGAGTGAGTTAGCCTACAATGAGCAGTTCTTC.